This TCR beta chain was identified in a study of T cells in Graves' hyperthyroidism and ophthalmopathy. Study-level points and caveats: From stable hyperthyroidism, ophthalmopathy was set apart by a 13 V-J model.

This clonotype was recorded at least ten times. What it binds is not known. The CDR3 has 12 residues. Germline V gene lookup returns CDR1 DFQATT and CDR2 SNEGSKA (reference sequence). V lost 1 base to trimming and J lost 6 bases, with 7 bases between them. Isolation of PBMCs was performed on roughly 9 ml fresh peripheral blood. TCR beta CDR3 region amplification was performed from RNA transcripts. The HTBI primer set drove a first-round RT-PCR of the TCR CDR3. In TCRdb, the multiplex PCR reads were re-called with MiXCR into one record per CDR3 protein. The sample has hundreds of thousands of distinct CDR3 sequences, roughly 13% seen once.

This chain uses TRBV20-1 with TRBJ1-5; no definite D call. The specimen was blood. The TCR was taken from a woman aged 18-30 years with Graves' hyperthyroidism. The CDR3 is CSARVGPQPQHF. The CDR3 coding sequence is TGCAGTGCTAGAGTTGGCCCTCAGCCCCAGCATTTT.